Sequencing of this T cell receptor (beta chain) was carried out in a study of cytomegalovirus exposure and HLA in healthy donors (dated by TCRdb to about 2017). Looking at the study overall: According to an earlier analysis of around 600 of the donors, about 190 million T cells yielded 120 million or so unique TCR beta sequences and approximately 300 Gb of sequence data. Approximately 300 gigabases of sequencing data and 70 million to 95 million unique TCR sequences made up an early release that covered fewer than 650 HLA-typed donors. Of the approximately 400 genotyped donors, more than 75% were placed in the genetic ancestry cluster associated with self-reported Caucasian donors. The study was designed to test whether signatures of past pathogen exposure could be identified by cataloging public T cell receptors. The study profiled the T cell repertoires of 500 to 800 subjects by immunosequencing and related them to cytomegalovirus serostatus. Along with the approximately 620-subject first cohort, a separate validation cohort of more than 90 different subjects was used. To predict cytomegalovirus infection status, the study brought together high-throughput TCR immunosequencing, statistical association of individual TCRs with disease status, and machine learning. A later analysis re-analyzed previously published TCR beta repertoires from 550 to 700 donors and added high-resolution HLA genotyping to study TCR occurrence patterns. Rather than using new phenotypic data, the later analysis identified candidate immune exposures from TCR beta sequences and from how often those sequences occurred across donors. An earlier analysis of around 540 of the donors applied high-throughput TCR beta sequencing to assess whether each TCR beta V gene segment acted as functional or pseudogenic. Donor age, sex, ethnicity and CMV serostatus were compiled together with the repertoire data. In a later genetic analysis, genome-wide SNP genotypes for about three fifths of the roughly 670 donors were used, and that subset was treated as a discovery cohort. All discovery cohort repertoires had been generated on a single sequencing platform. HLA typing included class I and class II loci at four-digit resolution. Typing coverage differed by locus: A, B, C, DRB1 and DQB1 were typed in roughly 620-630 donors, DQA1 in roughly 510, DPA1 in over 600, and DPB1 in about 450. About five DR-DQ haplotypes were handled as single units for association and clustering, since linkage in the cohort was strong. Among 350 to 400 genotyped donors of the cohort, an average of approximately 240,000 unique TCR beta nucleotide sequences were sequenced per donor, around 20% of them non-productive.

The cohort comprised under 700 healthy bone marrow donors. All cohort members were sampled while nominally healthy, although unrecorded immune exposures were likely present. The donor tested CMV seronegative and was one of the 352 seronegative cohort members. Every donor gave a peripheral blood sample, and the peripheral blood mononuclear cells from that sample were used for TCR beta sequencing. Genomic DNA was extracted from the blood cell samples with the Qiagen DNeasy Blood Extraction Kit. Paper-wide results and their limitations: It was suggested by the authors that the approach could potentially be generalized to other disease states and immunological phenotypes. A later analysis found that HLA-associated TCR beta chains were more clonally expanded and had lower generation probabilities than equally common non-associated chains. Because counts were too low, roughly 16 rarely observed V segments, including chromosome 9 orphons, were left out of the earlier analysis of a few hundred of the donors. A cluster of highly shared sequence variants was judged likely to represent a technical artifact of the sequencing pipeline. Because HLA typing was unavailable for some donors at each locus, only the typed subset was used in association tests. A later genetic analysis reported fewer N-insertions in productive TCRs among donors in an Asian-associated ancestry cluster than the approximately 700-donor mean. In an earlier analysis of 500 to 650 of the donors, most TCR beta V segments appeared in productive rearrangements about 90% or about 30% of the time, broadly matching IMGT annotations. V-gene and J-gene trimming of TCR beta chains was associated with a missense DCLRE1C variant in a later genetic analysis, and the association was replicated in an independent cohort. The 87-base-pair reads could not distinguish some IMGT-functional V segments, including TRBV6-2 and TRBV6-3, so those segments were excluded. The classifier was reported to diagnose cytomegalovirus status with high specificity and sensitivity in both the original and validation cohorts. Correlated functional status among segregating V segments might be attributable to linkage disequilibrium, but an unknown experimental factor could not be ruled out. In a later analysis, most CMV-associated TCR beta chains were found to appear HLA-restricted, with HLA associations seemingly driven largely by CMV exposure. A later analysis reported that several top co-occurrence clusters appeared linked to parvovirus B19, influenza, CMV and Epstein-Barr virus. Roughly uniform sequencing depth across donors was assumed in presence/absence analyses, although this assumption may not hold. According to a later analysis, TCR association rates differed among HLA loci, with DRB1 alleles showing the most associated TCRs and HLA-C alleles showing the fewest. Immune exposure information for the cohort was limited to CMV serostatus. The study listed 150 to 200 TCR beta chains as associated with cytomegalovirus. A further reported finding was that TCR beta sequences accurately predicted the HLA-A and HLA-B alleles for most subjects in the first cohort. A later analysis associated about 17,000 TCR beta sequences with specific HLA alleles at a false discovery rate of 0.05. When HLA alleles, especially DR and DQ, strongly co-occurred, TCR associations were difficult to assign to individual alleles. While some public TCRs were present in many individuals, most TCR sequences turned up only very rarely across donors. In vitro tests confirmed that a few of the cytomegalovirus-associated TCR beta chains recognize cytomegalovirus antigens. The cohort was sequenced for TCR beta chains only, and without alpha or paired-chain data the features that could be detected were limited.

V loses 2 bases at its end and J loses 5 bases; junction bases beyond the gene matches: 9. In the germline V gene, CDR1 corresponds to SGDLS and CDR2 to YYNGEE. The CDR3 holds 17 amino acids from the cysteine to the phenylalanine. Only the CDR3 DNA stays, 51 bases, in frame from base 1. The library was prepared using the immunoSEQ multiplex PCR assay. A mixture of 60 forward primers for TCR Vbeta segments and 13 reverse primers for TCR Jbeta segments was used in the multiplex PCR. The CDR3 region of rearranged TCR beta genes was amplified from genomic DNA by a multiplex PCR assay. On the Illumina HiSeq System, the amplified TCR beta libraries were sequenced as 87-base-pair reads. Per the authors' processing: In a later analysis, approximately 74 million unique TCR beta chains were counted across the roughly 670 repertoires, and approximately 9.9 million of these chains were shared by at least two donors. Raw reads were error-corrected and collapsed into unique sequences by a nearest-neighbor algorithm in which closely related sequences were merged to remove PCR and sequencing errors. To assign V, D and J gene segments, CDR3 sequences were aligned to IMGT reference sequences. For a sequence to be retained, at least a six-nucleotide match to both a V gene segment and a J gene segment was required. A rearrangement counted as productive if the CDR3 had no stop codons and remained in frame with V and J, and every other rearrangement counted as non-productive. Following IMGT convention, CDR3 was defined as the stretch from the second conserved V-encoded cysteine up to the conserved J-encoded phenylalanine. The earlier analysis of roughly 590 of the donors excluded sequences that lacked an unambiguous match to a single V gene segment. In an earlier analysis of approximately 500 of the donors, a V segment was called functional when productive rearrangements were above 56.7%, and segregating when the standard deviation between donors exceeded 5%. To diagnose cytomegalovirus status from the catalog of TCR beta chain sequences, a statistical classification framework was built. In a later analysis, TCR nucleotide sequences were compared against IMGT/GENE-DB human TR gene sequences so that V and J genes could be assigned. Using the TCRdist pipeline, a later analysis assigned CDR3 sequences along with most-parsimonious VDJ recombination scenarios. A later analysis defined each TCR beta chain by its CDR3 amino acid sequence plus V-gene family, and excluded reads lacking a unique V-gene family. To address suspected cross-contamination and a sequencing artifact, a later analysis removed around 600 highly shared, low-generation-probability nucleotide sequences. For each public chain, a later analysis derived a clonal expansion index from normalized ranks of inferred template counts within each repertoire. In a later analysis, generation probabilities were computed using a VDJ recombination model fitted to out-of-frame rearrangements, and the results were checked against IGoR. Hypergeometric tests were used in a later analysis to score TCR-TCR, TCR-HLA and TCR-CMV co-occurrence, with a repertoire-size bias correction applied to the TCR pairs. To estimate false discovery rates, a later analysis permuted the HLA or CMV assignments 20 times. In a later analysis, co-occurring TCRs were grouped using DBSCAN, and TCRdist sequence similarity was added for clustering within HLA-allele-positive subsets. Co-occurrence clustering excluded repertoires with fewer than 30,000 or more than 120,000 public chains, plus five with anomalous nucleotide sharing. TCRdb re-hosts the immuneACCESS table, in-frame sequences only. Its copies lack some clones; in the studies checked, an unresolved V gene accounts for under half of them, and the cause for the rest is not known. That table is the source of V, J and clone size, and D and trimming were worked out from the DNA. Recorded for this sample are some 240,000 clones; more than 75% of them occurred a single time. Approximately 3.8% of the sample comes from the top ten.

A few counts support this clone. What antigen it recognizes has not been identified. No much larger clone is present one base from it, and per-base qualities are unavailable. The sequence was collected from a male donor in good health and CMV-seronegative. This chain is built from TRBV9 and TRBJ2-7, with 14 middle bases fitting TRBD2. The specimen was PBMCs. The sequenced DNA: TGTGCCAGCAGCGTGGGGGGACTAGCGGGAGAGGGCCACGAGCAGTACTTC. It is translated as CASSVGGLAGEGHEQYF.